This T cell receptor beta chain emerged from a study of control samples from healthy donors and cancer patients (dated by TCRdb to the early 2020s). As for this clone: The clone's antigen remains unknown. Base qualities are not provided; no much larger clone lies one nucleotide away. The same CDR3 is also encoded by other DNA sequences in this sample.

The germline V gene specifies MGHRA as CDR1 and YSYEKL as CDR2. The V end gives up 1 base and the J end 0 bases, leaving 1 base in the junction not matched to a gene. The CDR3 holds 15 amino acids from the cysteine to the phenylalanine. The CDR3 DNA has 45 bases and is translated from base 1. Library preparation used the immunoSEQ multiplex PCR assay. The table comes from immuneACCESS by way of TCRdb, which keeps in-frame sequences with V and J called. Part of the clones is missing from these tables; in studies checked, under half for an unresolved V gene and the rest for unknown reasons. A total of fewer than 500,000 clones appear in this sample, approximately 90% of them only once. 5% to 8% of the sample belongs to the ten largest clones.

The rearrangement combines TRBV4-1 with TRBJ2-7, with TRBD1 identical over 9 junction bases. This TCR came from a man aged 35-49 years with head and neck cancer. Input material: PBMCs. The CDR3 corresponds to CASSQGGQGSYEQYF. The nucleotide sequence is given as TGCGCCAGCAGCCAAGGGGGACAGGGCTCCTACGAGCAGTACTTC.